This paragraph reports one T cell receptor (beta chain). Its specificity is not known. These data belong to a study of cytomegalovirus exposure and HLA in healthy donors. The CDR3 totals 14 residues. V shed 8 bases, J shed 8 bases, and the junction held 13 bases outside the gene matches. CDR1 is ENHRY and CDR2 is SYGVKD in the germline V gene. Points from the study as a whole: In a later analysis, parvovirus B19, influenza, CMV and Epstein-Barr virus appeared linked to several top co-occurrence clusters. A prior analysis recorded that most TCR beta V segments were productive about 87% or about 30% of the time.

Both 60 Vbeta primers and 13 Jbeta primers went into the PCR. TCRdb keeps only in-frame clones here, not all; method: immunoSEQ multiplex PCR. The sample lists around 140,000 clones, around 73% occurring once. Material for sequencing was PBMCs. V and J are TRBV10-3 and TRBJ1-2, with 8 bases lining up with TRBD1. This sequence originates from a female donor in good health and CMV-seronegative. The CDR3 DNA reads as TGTGCCATCCGCCCCTCGGACAGGGAAAAGGGCTACACCTTC. Amino acid sequence: CAIRPSDREKGYTF.